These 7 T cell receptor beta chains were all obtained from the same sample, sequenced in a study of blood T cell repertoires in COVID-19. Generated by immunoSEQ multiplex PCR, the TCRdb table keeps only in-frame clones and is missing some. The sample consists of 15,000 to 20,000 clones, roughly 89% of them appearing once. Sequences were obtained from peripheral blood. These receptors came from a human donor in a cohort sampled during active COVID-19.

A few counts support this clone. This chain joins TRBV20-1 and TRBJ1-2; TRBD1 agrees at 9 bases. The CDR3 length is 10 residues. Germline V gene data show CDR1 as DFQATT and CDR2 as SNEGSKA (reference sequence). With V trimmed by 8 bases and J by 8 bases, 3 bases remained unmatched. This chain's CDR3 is CSLDRGGYTF. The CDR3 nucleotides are TGCAGTTTGGACAGGGGAGGCTACACCTTC.

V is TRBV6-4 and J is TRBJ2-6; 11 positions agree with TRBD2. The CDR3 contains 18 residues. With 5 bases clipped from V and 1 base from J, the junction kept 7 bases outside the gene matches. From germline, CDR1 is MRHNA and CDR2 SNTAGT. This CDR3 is CASSKGTSGPSGANVLTF. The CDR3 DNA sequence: TGTGCCAGCAGTAAGGGGACTAGCGGTCCTTCTGGGGCCAACGTCCTGACTTTC.

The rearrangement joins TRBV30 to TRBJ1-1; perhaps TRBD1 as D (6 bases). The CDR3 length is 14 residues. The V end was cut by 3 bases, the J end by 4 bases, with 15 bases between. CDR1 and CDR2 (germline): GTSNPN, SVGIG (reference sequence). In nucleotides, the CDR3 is TGTGCCTGGAGCATCGGACAGTTGCTCACTGAAGCTTTCTTT. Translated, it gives CAWSIGQLLTEAFF.

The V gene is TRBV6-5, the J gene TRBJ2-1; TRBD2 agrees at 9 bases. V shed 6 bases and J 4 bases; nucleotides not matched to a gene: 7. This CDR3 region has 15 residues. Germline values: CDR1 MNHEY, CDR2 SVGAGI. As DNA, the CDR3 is TGTGCCAGCAGAAGTAGCGGGAGTAGGTACAATGAGCAGTTCTTC. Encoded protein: CASRSSGSRYNEQFF.

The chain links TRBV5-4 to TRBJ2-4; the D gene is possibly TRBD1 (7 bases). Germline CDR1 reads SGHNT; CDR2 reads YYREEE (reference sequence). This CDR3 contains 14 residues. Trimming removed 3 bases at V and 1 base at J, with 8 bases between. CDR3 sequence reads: CASSSGGAKNIQYF. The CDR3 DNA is TGTGCCAGCAGCTCAGGGGGGGCCAAAAACATTCAGTACTTC.

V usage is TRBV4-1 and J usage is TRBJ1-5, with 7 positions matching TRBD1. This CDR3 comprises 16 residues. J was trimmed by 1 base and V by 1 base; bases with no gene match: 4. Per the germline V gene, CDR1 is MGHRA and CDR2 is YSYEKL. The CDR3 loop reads CASSQVATGSNQPQHF. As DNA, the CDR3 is TGCGCCAGCAGCCAAGTTGCGACAGGGAGCAATCAGCCCCAGCATTTT.

CDR3 region: CSVGGVRAVNTDTQYF. Written as DNA, the CDR3 is TGCAGCGTGGGAGGGGTCAGGGCGGTAAACACAGATACGCAGTATTTT. The rearrangement links TRBV29-1 to TRBJ2-3; 7 bases line up with TRBD2. The CDR3 consists of 16 residues. Trimming took 6 bases from V and 2 from J; bases not matched to a gene: 14. Germline lookup yields CDR1 SQVTM and CDR2 ANQGSEA.